This TCR beta chain derives from a study of neurological immune-mediated disorders. Only a few counts were recorded for this clonotype. The authors produced cDNA by 5'RACE using 10-nucleotide random UMIs. TCRdb fed the 5' RACE reads into MiXCR, producing one record per CDR3 protein. The repertoire holds about 29,000 distinct CDR3 sequences, with roughly an eighth as singletons. The healthy controls volunteered at a blood bank in Maryland, USA. The sequence derives from a man in his sixties in good health. The material sequenced was PBMCs.

The CDR3 region is CASSEGGQGWRDEQFF. As DNA, the CDR3 is TGTGCCAGCAGTGAAGGGGGACAGGGGTGGAGGGATGAGCAGTTCTTC. The genes are TRBV25-1 and TRBJ2-1, with 10 bases that match TRBD1. The CDR3 length is 16 residues. Germline trimming cut 2 bases from V and 8 bases from J; bases unmatched to any gene: 9. The germline V gene encodes CDR1 MGHDK and CDR2 SYGVNS.